This T cell receptor (beta chain) was sequenced for a study of PD-L1 blockade in urothelial cancer. Study-wide results and caveats: When pretreatment blood TCR clonality was below the median, it predicted better survival.

This CDR3 contains 15 residues. The germline V gene encodes CDR1 SGHRS and CDR2 YFSETQ. V dropped 4 bases and J dropped 0; count of bases not matched to a gene: 7. Assay: immunoSEQ multiplex PCR; the TCRdb copy retains only in-frame clones and omits some. The sample records about 72,000 clones, around 80% being singletons. Worth noting for this clone: Its antigen remains unidentified.

The sequencing here drew on PBMCs, taken around atezolizumab (anti-PD-L1) treatment. The chain is built from TRBV5-1 and TRBJ2-7; 7 nucleotides agree with TRBD1. The TCR sequence derives from a man in his 70s with urothelial cancer. Written as DNA, the CDR3 is TGCGCCAGCAGCCAACAGGGGACGAGCTCCTACGAGCAGTACTTC. Its translation: CASSQQGTSSYEQYF.